The 24 T cell receptor beta chains below come from one sample, sequenced in a study of blood T cell repertoires in COVID-19. Assay used: immunoSEQ multiplex PCR; TCRdb lists only in-frame clones, some missing. The table shows about 240,000 clones, with approximately 85% occurring only once. The sample consisted of peripheral blood. These receptor sequences come from a man aged 45-65 years with COVID-19, enrolled during active disease.

CDR3: CASRMAVNTEAFF. The CDR3, as DNA: TGTGCCAGCAGGATGGCGGTGAACACTGAAGCTTTCTTT. This rearrangement joins TRBV27 to TRBJ1-1; D is uncertain. With 6 bases removed from V and 0 bases from J, the gap between germline ends came to 8 bases. The V gene's germline CDR1 is MNHEY and CDR2 SMNVEV (reference sequence). CDR3 length equals 13 residues.

This sequence joins TRBV20-1 and TRBJ1-4; tentatively, D is TRBD1 (6 bases). CDR1 is DFQATT and CDR2 is SNEGSKA in the germline V gene (reference sequence). Trimming took 3 bases from V and 4 from J, leaving 15 bases between them. The CDR3 totals 15 residues. CDR3 protein: CSASIPTGINEKLFF. In nucleotides, the CDR3 is TGCAGTGCTAGTATTCCGACAGGCATTAATGAAAAACTGTTTTTT.

This chain connects TRBV28 to TRBJ2-5, with 7 positions matching TRBD1. Germline CDR1 and CDR2: MDHEN and SYDVKM. The CDR3 consists of 15 residues. The V and J ends lost 5 bases and 1 base, in that order; junction bases with no gene match: 7. CDR3 region: CASSARTGRQETQYF. The CDR3 DNA sequence: TGTGCCAGCAGTGCCCGGACAGGCCGCCAAGAGACCCAGTACTTC.

This chain uses TRBV28 with TRBJ2-3; 7 bases agree with TRBD2. This CDR3 comprises 15 residues. From germline, CDR1 is MDHEN and CDR2 SYDVKM. The trim removed 10 bases at V and 3 bases at J, leaving 13 bases unmatched. CDR3 nucleotide sequence: TGTGCCACCATGAGGTATAGCGGGCGAACAGATACGCAGTATTTT. It translates to CATMRYSGRTDTQYF.

The chain is built from TRBV9 and TRBJ2-1, with a tentative D call TRBD2 (5 bases). The germline V and J ends were trimmed by 10 bases and 4 bases, with 9 bases remaining between them. Germline assignment: CDR1 SGDLS and CDR2 YYNGEE. This CDR3 has 11 amino acids. Here the CDR3 reads CAEPGYNEQFF. CDR3 sequence (DNA): TGTGCCGAACCGGGGTACAATGAGCAGTTCTTC.

This chain links TRBV10-3 with TRBJ1-2; 9 nucleotides align to TRBD1. With 4 bases clipped from V and 2 bases from J, the junction kept 2 bases outside the gene matches. The CDR3 spans 14 residues. Germline CDR1 is ENHRY and CDR2 is SYGVKD. The CDR3 DNA follows: TGTGCCATCAGTGGGGGACAGGGAAACTATGGCTACACCTTC. Its translation is CAISGGQGNYGYTF.

V is TRBV5-1 and J is TRBJ2-7; 10 bases match TRBD1. Germline CDR1 reads SGHRS; CDR2 reads YFSETQ. The V and J ends lost 4 bases and 6 bases, in that order; junction bases with no gene match: 7. The CDR3 length is 14 residues. In DNA, the CDR3 is TGCGCCAGCAGCCAGGGACAGGGGAAGAGCGAGCAGTACTTC. This translates into CASSQGQGKSEQYF. The whole variable domain, filled in from reference TRBV5-1 and TRBJ2-7, reads KAGVTQTPRYLIKTRGQQVTLSCSPISGHRSVSWYQQTPGQGLQFLFEYFSETQRNKGNFPGRFSGRQFSNSRSEMNVSTLELGDSALYLCASSQGQGKSEQYFGPGTRLTVT.

The genes are TRBV9 and TRBJ1-1; D is possibly TRBD1 (5 bases). V lost 3 bases and J lost 12, with 15 bases in between. CDR3 length: 12 amino acids. CDR1 SGDLS and CDR2 YYNGEE come from the germline V gene. The CDR3 nucleotides read TGTGCCAGCAGCGCGGATGCAGGGCGGACTTTCTTT. Encoded protein: CASSADAGRTFF.

The sample holds one count of this clone. This sequence joins TRBV29-1 and TRBJ1-3; the D gene is possibly TRBD1 (6 bases). The V gene's germline CDR1 is SQVTM and CDR2 ANQGSEA. The CDR3 contains 14 residues. V was clipped by 4 bases and J by 0 bases, with 10 bases between them. CDR3 protein: CSVGRDNSGNTIYF. In DNA form, the CDR3 reads TGCAGCGTTGGACGGGACAACTCTGGAAACACCATATATTTT.

This clone was observed a handful of times. J is TRBJ1-2 and V is TRBV6-5; 9 bases align to TRBD1. The CDR3 has 13 residues. CDR1 and CDR2 from the germline V gene are MNHEY and SVGAGI. With V trimmed by 11 bases and J by 4 bases, 8 bases remained unmatched. Here the CDR3 reads CAGRTGVGYGYTF. DNA for the CDR3: TGTGCCGGGCGGACAGGGGTTGGCTATGGCTACACCTTC.

The V and J genes are TRBV4-1 and TRBJ2-7; TRBD1 matches 7 bases. This CDR3 has 16 amino acids. V was pared by 2 bases and J by 3 bases, with 10 bases of the junction left unmatched. Germline V gene data show CDR1 as MGHRA and CDR2 as YSYEKL. The CDR3 DNA reads TGCGCCAGCAGCCAACACCTTCGACAGGGCTACTACGAGCAGTACTTC. Translation gives CASSQHLRQGYYEQYF.

The rearrangement joins TRBV11-3 to TRBJ2-7, with TRBD1 matching over 9 bases. Germline values: CDR1 SGHNT, CDR2 YENEEA. Unmatched junction bases numbered 3, after V lost 5 bases and J lost 1 base. This CDR3 has 14 amino acids. The CDR3 here is CASSPGQGSYEQYF. DNA for the CDR3: TGTGCCAGCAGCCCGGGACAGGGTTCCTACGAGCAGTACTTC.

The V gene is TRBV5-1, the J gene TRBJ1-1; D gene unclear. Trimming took off 0 bases at V and 1 base at J, with 10 bases between the two ends. CDR1 SGHRS and CDR2 YFSETQ come from the germline V gene. The CDR3 has 15 amino acids. The DNA for the CDR3 is TGCGCCAGCAGCTTGGAGAGGCAGCCGAACACTGAAGCTTTCTTT. Translation: CASSLERQPNTEAFF. The full variable domain, completed using reference TRBV5-1 and TRBJ1-1, is KAGVTQTPRYLIKTRGQQVTLSCSPISGHRSVSWYQQTPGQGLQFLFEYFSETQRNKGNFPGRFSGRQFSNSRSEMNVSTLELGDSALYLCASSLERQPNTEAFFGQGTRLTVV.

CDR3 sequence reads: CASMAGSTYSNQPQHF. CDR3 nucleotide sequence: TGTGCCAGCATGGCAGGATCGACGTATAGCAATCAGCCCCAGCATTTT. The chain links TRBV2 to TRBJ1-5, with no clear D. The length of the CDR3 is 16 residues. Germline CDR1 is SNHLY and CDR2 is FYNNEI. V lost 7 bases and J 0 bases, leaving 16 bases between the germline ends.

This clone has just one count. This chain connects TRBV19 to TRBJ2-7, with TRBD1 matching 10 bases. Germline V lookup: CDR1 LNHDA, CDR2 SQIVND (reference sequence). The junction had 5 bases not matched to a gene; V was cut back by 4 bases and J by 2 bases. This CDR3 has 15 amino acids. CDR3 sequence: CASSNRQGAAYEQYF. The CDR3 nucleotides read TGTGCCAGTAGTAACAGACAGGGGGCCGCCTACGAGCAGTACTTC.

This sequence joins TRBV19 and TRBJ1-4, with D unresolved. The CDR3 has 17 amino acids. The V end lost 4 bases, the J end lost 0 bases, and 15 bases lay between the germline ends. From germline, CDR1 is LNHDA and CDR2 SQIVND (reference sequence). CDR3 DNA: TGTGCCAGTAGTAGGAGCGCTTCTCCTGCAACTAATGAAAAACTGTTTTTT. Translation: CASSRSASPATNEKLFF.

The rearrangement links TRBV2 to TRBJ1-2, with 10 bases fitting TRBD1. The V gene end was trimmed by 5 bases and the J gene end by 5 bases; junction bases not matched to a gene: 8. Germline values: CDR1 SNHLY, CDR2 FYNNEI. This CDR3 is 15 amino acids long. CDR3 sequence reads: CASSQGQGGNYGYTF. CDR3 DNA sequence: TGTGCCAGCAGTCAAGGACAGGGGGGGAATTATGGCTACACCTTC. Drawing the rest from reference TRBV2 and TRBJ1-2, the complete variable domain is EPEVTQTPSHQVTQMGQEVILRCVPISNHLYFYWYRQILGQKVEFLVSFYNNEISEKSEIFDDQFSVERPDGSNFTLKIRSTKLEDSAMYFCASSQGQGGNYGYTFGSGTRLTVV.

V is TRBV11-2 and J is TRBJ2-7; 8 bases match TRBD2. The V and J ends lost 7 bases and 2 bases, in that order; junction bases with no gene match: 4. Germline values: CDR1 SGHAT, CDR2 FQNNGV. The CDR3 has 13 amino acids. The CDR3 nucleotides are TGTGCCAGCACGGGAGGGGGAACCTACGAGCAGTACTTC. Translation: CASTGGGTYEQYF.

The V gene is TRBV5-1, the J gene TRBJ1-2; D is unclear. This CDR3 region has 12 residues. In germline, CDR1 is SGHRS, CDR2 YFSETQ. The germline V and J ends were trimmed by 7 bases and 8 bases, with 15 bases remaining between them. This CDR3 is CASARESEGYTF. Here the CDR3 DNA reads TGCGCCAGCGCCCGGGAGTCGGAGGGCTACACCTTC.

The sample holds a few counts of this clone. The rearrangement links TRBV7-3 to TRBJ1-6; tentatively, D is TRBD1 (5 bases). V was cut by 3 bases and J by 3 bases, with 6 bases left in between. CDR1 is SGHTA and CDR2 is FQGTGA in the germline V gene. This CDR3 has 14 residues. This chain's CDR3 is CASSLGHYNSPLHF. CDR3 nucleotides: TGTGCCAGCAGCTTGGGGCACTATAATTCACCCCTCCACTTT.

The chain joins TRBV10-3 to TRBJ2-1; D call uncertain. V was pared by 0 bases and J by 4 bases, with 7 bases between. The CDR3 runs to 14 residues. In germline, CDR1 is ENHRY, CDR2 SYGVKD. CDR3 coding DNA: TGTGCCATCAGTGAGTCTGTTAATTACAATGAGCAGTTCTTC. Translating it yields CAISESVNYNEQFF.

V and J are TRBV6-5 and TRBJ1-5; D uncertain. The germline V gene has CDR1 MNHEY and CDR2 SVGAGI. Trimming stripped 10 bases from V and 2 bases from J, with 9 bases between. This CDR3 contains 12 residues. The CDR3 loop reads CATCEGNQPQHF. The CDR3 DNA is TGTGCCACGTGCGAGGGCAATCAGCCCCAGCATTTT.

The V and J genes are TRBV18 and TRBJ1-2; 8 bases are shared with TRBD1. The V segment lost 3 bases and the J segment 0 bases; nucleotides outside the gene matches: 3. CDR1 and CDR2 (germline): KGHSH, LQKENI. The CDR3 has 15 amino acids. CDR3 sequence (DNA): TGTGCCAGCTCACCTGGGACAGGAGCTAACTATGGCTACACCTTC. This encodes CASSPGTGANYGYTF.

With respect to this clone: The junction does not match germline at one end; this may be a read error. The V gene is TRBV2, the J gene TRBJ1-5, with D perhaps TRBD1 (5 bases). This CDR3 has 13 amino acids. CDR1 is SNHLY and CDR2 is FYNNEI in the germline V gene. The CDR3 DNA follows: TGTGCCAGCAGGGGGGAGGGGAATCGGCCCCAGCATTTT. Its translation: CASRGEGNRPQHF. The full variable domain, completed using reference TRBV2 and TRBJ1-5, is EPEVTQTPSHQVTQMGQEVILRCVPISNHLYFYWYRQILGQKVEFLVSFYNNEISEKSEIFDDQFSVERPDGSNFTLKIRSTKLEDSAMYFCASRGEGNRPQHFGDGTRLSIL.